These T cell receptor beta chains were read from a single sample in a study of control samples from healthy donors and cancer patients. TCRdb's copy holds only in-frame clones and misses some; the assay was immunoSEQ multiplex PCR. The sample includes about 120,000 clones, over 75% of them seen just once. The sample comprised PBMCs. These receptors were taken from a woman in her fifties or sixties with colorectal cancer. CDR3s include the opening cysteine and the closing phenylalanine or tryptophan. Each record gives: D gene, clone size, J gene, V gene, CDR3 DNA, CDR3 protein. A D gene is named only where the DNA matches it firmly. A row's size may be missing; if present it is once, few, many or a size class.

d_call: TRBD1; clone_size: NA; j_call: TRBJ1-5; v_call: TRBV6-2/TRBV6-3; cdr3_nt: TGTGCCAGCAGTTACTCGACCTATCAGGGGGGTGGCCAGCCCCAGCATTTT; cdr3_aa: CASSYSTYQGGGQPQHF
d_call: NA; clone_size: NA; j_call: TRBJ1-6; v_call: TRBV3-1/TRBV3-2; cdr3_nt: TGTGCCAGCAGCCAAATCGGGCCCAGTAGCGGTTCACCCCTCCACTTT; cdr3_aa: CASSQIGPSSGSPLHF
d_call: NA; clone_size: NA; j_call: TRBJ2-7; v_call: TRBV5-5; cdr3_nt: TGTGCCAGCAGCCTATGGAAGGTCGGGCTTACCTACGAGCAGTACTTC; cdr3_aa: CASSLWKVGLTYEQYF
d_call: TRBD2; clone_size: NA; j_call: TRBJ2-3; v_call: TRBV6-6; cdr3_nt: TGTGCCAGCAGTTCCGCGGGGGGGAGCACAGATACGCAGTATTTT; cdr3_aa: CASSSAGGSTDTQYF
d_call: TRBD2; clone_size: NA; j_call: TRBJ2-5; v_call: TRBV30; cdr3_nt: TGTGCGACGGACTTACGCGGGGGATCGGAGACCCAGTACTTC; cdr3_aa: CATDLRGGSETQYF
d_call: NA; clone_size: NA; j_call: TRBJ1-5; v_call: TRBV6-2/TRBV6-3; cdr3_nt: TGTGCCAGCAGTTACTCTTCGGCAGGATCAGCCTTGGGGGCCCAGCATTTT; cdr3_aa: CASSYSSAGSALGAQHF
d_call: TRBD1; clone_size: NA; j_call: TRBJ1-1; v_call: TRBV3-1/TRBV3-2; cdr3_nt: TGTGCCAGCAGCCCTCACAGGGGTGGCGTAGCTTTCTTT; cdr3_aa: CASSPHRGGVAFF
d_call: NA; clone_size: NA; j_call: TRBJ2-3; v_call: TRBV6-5; cdr3_nt: TGTGCCAGCAGTCCTAGAACAGGGCCCGATACGCAGTATTTT; cdr3_aa: CASSPRTGPDTQYF
d_call: TRBD1; clone_size: NA; j_call: TRBJ1-2; v_call: TRBV19; cdr3_nt: TGTGCCAGTAGTATGACAGGGGGCGAGGAAATCGGTGGCTACACCTTC; cdr3_aa: CASSMTGGEEIGGYTF
d_call: NA; clone_size: NA; j_call: TRBJ2-7; v_call: TRBV29-1; cdr3_nt: TGCAGCGTTGAAGACGGAGCCTACGAGCAGTACTTC; cdr3_aa: CSVEDGAYEQYF
d_call: NA; clone_size: NA; j_call: TRBJ1-1; v_call: TRBV28; cdr3_nt: TGTGCCAGCAGTTTGGCATACGGCGTGAACACTGAAGCTTTCTTT; cdr3_aa: CASSLAYGVNTEAFF
d_call: TRBD2; clone_size: NA; j_call: TRBJ2-1; v_call: TRBV10-2; cdr3_nt: TGCGCCAGCAGGGACCTAGCGGGAGGTTTTAATGAGCAGTTCTTC; cdr3_aa: CASRDLAGGFNEQFF
d_call: NA; clone_size: NA; j_call: TRBJ2-2; v_call: TRBV3-1/TRBV3-2; cdr3_nt: TGTGCCAGCCGCCCCCCGGGGGGCCCCCGGGGCGGGGAGCTGTTTTTT; cdr3_aa: CASRPPGGPRGGELFF
d_call: TRBD2; clone_size: NA; j_call: TRBJ2-1; v_call: TRBV20-1; cdr3_nt: TGCAGTGCTAGTTGGCGGGAGGGCATAGTAAATGAGCAGTTCTTC; cdr3_aa: CSASWREGIVNEQFF
d_call: TRBD1; clone_size: NA; j_call: TRBJ1-1; v_call: TRBV30; cdr3_nt: TGTGCCTGGAGTGTCAACCCAGGACAGGGGGCTACTCAAGCCACTGAAGCTTTCTTT; cdr3_aa: CAWSVNPGQGATQATEAFF
d_call: TRBD1; clone_size: NA; j_call: TRBJ1-5; v_call: TRBV2; cdr3_nt: TGTGCCAGCAGGGGGACAGGGGCAAATCAGCCCCAGCATTTT; cdr3_aa: CASRGTGANQPQHF
d_call: TRBD1; clone_size: NA; j_call: TRBJ1-3; v_call: TRBV5-1; cdr3_nt: TGCGCCAGCAGCTTACAGGGGGCGTCCTTAAGCTCTGGAAACACCATATATTTT; cdr3_aa: CASSLQGASLSSGNTIYF
d_call: NA; clone_size: NA; j_call: TRBJ1-6; v_call: TRBV18; cdr3_nt: TGTGCCAGCTCGCAAACTTCAGGGACGGGGAATTCACCCCTCCACTTT; cdr3_aa: CASSQTSGTGNSPLHF
d_call: NA; clone_size: few; j_call: TRBJ2-2; v_call: TRBV7-9; cdr3_nt: TGTGCCAGCAGCTCCTACACCGGGGAGCTGTTTTTT; cdr3_aa: CASSSYTGELFF
d_call: NA; clone_size: NA; j_call: TRBJ1-2; v_call: TRBV5-5; cdr3_nt: TGTGCCAGCAGCTTGGCCGGGACTGAGAACTATGGCTACACCTTC; cdr3_aa: CASSLAGTENYGYTF
d_call: NA; clone_size: NA; j_call: TRBJ1-1; v_call: TRBV19; cdr3_nt: TGTGCCAGTTCCGGGACAACGAACACTGAAGCTTTCTTT; cdr3_aa: CASSGTTNTEAFF
d_call: NA; clone_size: NA; j_call: TRBJ1-1; v_call: TRBV7-2; cdr3_nt: TGTGCCAGCAGCTTAGCGGGTTTTTTTTCGGGAAATCAGGGTGAAGCTTTCTTT; cdr3_aa: CASSLAGFFSGNQGEAFF
d_call: NA; clone_size: NA; j_call: TRBJ2-7; v_call: TRBV29-1; cdr3_nt: TGCAGCGTTGTACAGGGCTGGTACGAGCAGTACTTC; cdr3_aa: CSVVQGWYEQYF
d_call: NA; clone_size: NA; j_call: TRBJ2-6; v_call: TRBV29-1; cdr3_nt: TGCAGCGTTGAAGGGGGGAATGGTGGGGCCAACGTCCTGACTTTC; cdr3_aa: CSVEGGNGGANVLTF
d_call: NA; clone_size: NA; j_call: TRBJ1-5; v_call: TRBV27; cdr3_nt: TGTGCCAGCAGTTTATCGAATACAGGGAGCAATCAGCCCCAGCATTTT; cdr3_aa: CASSLSNTGSNQPQHF
d_call: NA; clone_size: NA; j_call: TRBJ2-1; v_call: TRBV30; cdr3_nt: TGTGCCTGGATGGTGGGATTTGGGTCCTACAATGAGCAGTTCTTC; cdr3_aa: CAWMVGFGSYNEQFF
d_call: TRBD1; clone_size: NA; j_call: TRBJ1-4; v_call: TRBV6-1; cdr3_nt: TGTGCCAGCAGTGTACCGGGACAGGGGATTAGAAATGAAAAACTGTTTTTT; cdr3_aa: CASSVPGQGIRNEKLFF
d_call: NA; clone_size: NA; j_call: TRBJ1-2; v_call: TRBV10-3; cdr3_nt: TGTGCCACCAGCCGACAGGCGAACGACTATGGCTACACCTTC; cdr3_aa: CATSRQANDYGYTF
d_call: NA; clone_size: NA; j_call: TRBJ2-5; v_call: TRBV11-2; cdr3_nt: TGTGCCAGCAGCTTAGCGTTGATAGAGACCCAGTACTTC; cdr3_aa: CASSLALIETQYF
d_call: NA; clone_size: NA; j_call: TRBJ2-2; v_call: TRBV10-2; cdr3_nt: TGCGCCAGCGCCGGGGGCGGGACGCCTAACACCGGGGAGCTGTTTTTT; cdr3_aa: CASAGGGTPNTGELFF
d_call: TRBD1; clone_size: NA; j_call: TRBJ1-3; v_call: TRBV5-1; cdr3_nt: TGCGCCAGCAGCTTGGAACCAGGGGGCTTCGGAAACACCATATATTTT; cdr3_aa: CASSLEPGGFGNTIYF
d_call: NA; clone_size: once; j_call: TRBJ1-2; v_call: TRBV6-5; cdr3_nt: TGTGCCAGCAGTTCACTTACTCCGACAGTCTACTATGGCTACACCTTC; cdr3_aa: CASSSLTPTVYYGYTF
d_call: NA; clone_size: NA; j_call: TRBJ2-1; v_call: TRBV2; cdr3_nt: TGTGCCAGCAGTGAAGGTTCGGGACCTTCGGGGTTCTTC; cdr3_aa: CASSEGSGPSGFF
d_call: TRBD2; clone_size: few; j_call: TRBJ2-1; v_call: TRBV3-1/TRBV3-2; cdr3_nt: TGTGCCAGCAGCCACTTAAGGGGGGCTAGCGGGCGATACAATGAGCAGTTCTTC; cdr3_aa: CASSHLRGASGRYNEQFF
d_call: NA; clone_size: NA; j_call: TRBJ2-1; v_call: TRBV7-2; cdr3_nt: TGTGCCAGCAGCCTTAGCGGCACATCTTACAATGAGCAGTTCTTC; cdr3_aa: CASSLSGTSYNEQFF
d_call: TRBD1; clone_size: NA; j_call: TRBJ2-7; v_call: TRBV3-1/TRBV3-2; cdr3_nt: TGTGCCAGCAGCCAAGAAGCGATACAGGGGTGGCACGAGCAGTACTTC; cdr3_aa: CASSQEAIQGWHEQYF
d_call: TRBD1; clone_size: once; j_call: TRBJ2-1; v_call: TRBV11-2; cdr3_nt: TGTGCCAGCAGCACCGACAGGGGAGGCTACAATGAGCAGTTCTTC; cdr3_aa: CASSTDRGGYNEQFF
d_call: NA; clone_size: NA; j_call: TRBJ2-3; v_call: TRBV6-5; cdr3_nt: TGTGCCAGCAGCTTCACTACTAGCACAGATACGCAGTATTTT; cdr3_aa: CASSFTTSTDTQYF
d_call: TRBD2; clone_size: once; j_call: TRBJ2-5; v_call: TRBV29-1; cdr3_nt: TGCAGCGTTCCATCTAGCGGGCGAGAGACCCAGTACTTC; cdr3_aa: CSVPSSGRETQYF
d_call: NA; clone_size: NA; j_call: TRBJ1-2; v_call: TRBV10-3; cdr3_nt: TGTGCCATCAGCTCCACTACAGGGAAGGAGGCCTATGGCTACACCTTC; cdr3_aa: CAISSTTGKEAYGYTF
d_call: TRBD1; clone_size: NA; j_call: TRBJ2-5; v_call: TRBV5-1; cdr3_nt: TGCGCCAGCAGCTTGGCCGAGGGGGCGAGGGAGACCCAGTACTTC; cdr3_aa: CASSLAEGARETQYF
d_call: NA; clone_size: NA; j_call: TRBJ2-7; v_call: TRBV9; cdr3_nt: TGTGCCAGCAGCAATACCGACTTTGGGGCACCGTACTTC; cdr3_aa: CASSNTDFGAPYF
d_call: NA; clone_size: NA; j_call: TRBJ1-1; v_call: TRBV27; cdr3_nt: TGTGCCAGCAGTTTGGGGAGGGGCACTGAAGCTTTCTTT; cdr3_aa: CASSLGRGTEAFF
d_call: NA; clone_size: NA; j_call: TRBJ2-1; v_call: TRBV30; cdr3_nt: TGTGCCTGGAGTCGGCAAGGATACAATGAGCAGTTCTTC; cdr3_aa: CAWSRQGYNEQFF
d_call: NA; clone_size: NA; j_call: TRBJ1-2; v_call: TRBV10-3; cdr3_nt: TGTGCCATCAGTGAGTCCCTTCAGAACTATGGCTACACCTTC; cdr3_aa: CAISESLQNYGYTF
d_call: NA; clone_size: NA; j_call: TRBJ1-5; v_call: TRBV11-2; cdr3_nt: TGTGCCAGCAGCCCCCGGGACCTGGAACACCAGCCCCAGCATTTT; cdr3_aa: CASSPRDLEHQPQHF
d_call: TRBD2; clone_size: NA; j_call: TRBJ2-3; v_call: TRBV24-1; cdr3_nt: TGTGCCACCTCGGGACTAGTGACAGATACGCAGTATTTT; cdr3_aa: CATSGLVTDTQYF
d_call: TRBD2; clone_size: NA; j_call: TRBJ2-5; v_call: TRBV2; cdr3_nt: TGTGCCAGCAGTGAATCCGGACTAGCGGGGTCGAAAGAGACCCAGTACTTC; cdr3_aa: CASSESGLAGSKETQYF
d_call: TRBD2; clone_size: NA; j_call: TRBJ2-2; v_call: TRBV9; cdr3_nt: TGTGCCAGCAGCGAGGTAGCGGGGAACACCGGGGAGCTGTTTTTT; cdr3_aa: CASSEVAGNTGELFF
d_call: NA; clone_size: NA; j_call: TRBJ1-5; v_call: TRBV30; cdr3_nt: TGTGCCTGGAGTGAGGTCTCTGACGATCAGCCCCAGCATTTT; cdr3_aa: CAWSEVSDDQPQHF
d_call: NA; clone_size: NA; j_call: TRBJ2-2; v_call: TRBV5-6; cdr3_nt: TGTGCCAGCAGCTTGGTCGGGTTAGCGGAGAACACCGGGGAGCTGTTTTTT; cdr3_aa: CASSLVGLAENTGELFF
d_call: NA; clone_size: NA; j_call: TRBJ1-5; v_call: TRBV7-8; cdr3_nt: TGTGCCAGCAGCCCTCGTTTCAGCAATCAGCCCCAGCATTTT; cdr3_aa: CASSPRFSNQPQHF
d_call: TRBD1; clone_size: NA; j_call: TRBJ2-1; v_call: TRBV18; cdr3_nt: TGTGCCAGCTCACCACTGCGGACAGGGTTCGATGAGCAGTTCTTC; cdr3_aa: CASSPLRTGFDEQFF
d_call: NA; clone_size: NA; j_call: TRBJ1-6; v_call: TRBV19; cdr3_nt: TGTGCCAGTAGTATAGAAGGGGGGGATAAGGTTTCTTCACCCCTCCACTTT; cdr3_aa: CASSIEGGDKVSSPLHF
d_call: TRBD2; clone_size: NA; j_call: TRBJ2-2; v_call: TRBV5-6; cdr3_nt: TGTGCCAGCAGCTTGAGACTAGCGAGGAACACCGGGGAGCTGTTTTTT; cdr3_aa: CASSLRLARNTGELFF
d_call: NA; clone_size: NA; j_call: TRBJ1-1; v_call: TRBV24-1; cdr3_nt: TGTGCCACCAGTGATATCGGGACTGCGGCTTTCTTT; cdr3_aa: CATSDIGTAAFF
d_call: NA; clone_size: NA; j_call: TRBJ2-7; v_call: TRBV6-5; cdr3_nt: TGTGCCAGCAGGGAGTACTACGAGCAGTACTTC; cdr3_aa: CASREYYEQYF